The present T cell receptor beta chain was sequenced within a study of blood T cell repertoires in COVID-19. Germline V gene data show CDR1 as SEHNR and CDR2 as FQNEAQ (reference sequence). The CDR3 length is 16 residues. V was cut by 5 bases and J by 0 bases, with 14 bases left in between. This clone was counted once. Participant reports of clinical history set cohort assignment. In the authors' workflow: Nucleated cell number was recorded as an estimate derived from reference gene primer amplification. The method was immunoSEQ multiplex PCR; TCRdb's version includes in-frame clones alone and lacks a portion of them. V, J and clone size were drawn from that table, and D and trimming were deduced from the DNA. The table includes 150,000 to 200,000 clones, roughly 80% detected once.

The sequenced sample was PBMCs or T cells enriched from blood (not recorded which). The receptor was derived from a woman aged 55-69 years who had recovered from COVID-19. The chain employs TRBV7-9 and TRBJ2-4; possibly TRBD1 for D (5 bases). CDR3: CASSKTGAIAKNIQYF. Here the CDR3 DNA reads TGTGCCAGCAGCAAAACAGGAGCCATAGCCAAAAACATTCAGTACTTC.